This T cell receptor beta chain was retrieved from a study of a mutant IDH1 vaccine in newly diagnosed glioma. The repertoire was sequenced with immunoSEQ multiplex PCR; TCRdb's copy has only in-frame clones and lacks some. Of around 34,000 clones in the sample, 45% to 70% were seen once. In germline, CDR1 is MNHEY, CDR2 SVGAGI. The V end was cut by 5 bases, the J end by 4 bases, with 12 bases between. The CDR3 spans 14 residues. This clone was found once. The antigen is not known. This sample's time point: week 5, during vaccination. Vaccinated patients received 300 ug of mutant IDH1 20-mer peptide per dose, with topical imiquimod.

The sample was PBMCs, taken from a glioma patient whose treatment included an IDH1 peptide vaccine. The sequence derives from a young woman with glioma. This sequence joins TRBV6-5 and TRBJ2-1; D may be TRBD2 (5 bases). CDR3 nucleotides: TGTGCCAGCAGTGGAAACAGAGGGTACAATGAGCAGTTCTTC. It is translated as CASSGNRGYNEQFF.